This T cell receptor beta chain stems from a study of early T cells in non-severe SARS-CoV-2 infection. Each CDR3 protein gets one entry after TCRdb re-called the 5' RACE reads with MiXCR. The repertoire has tens of thousands of distinct CDR3 sequences, around 3.9% of them found once; the top ten carry approximately 5.8%. This clonotype was seen ten or more times. The germline CDR1 and CDR2 sequences are SGHNT and YENEEA. V was clipped by 1 base and J by 2 bases; unmatched bases: 5. The CDR3 runs to 16 residues. The genes are TRBV11-3 and TRBJ2-4; 7 nucleotides agree with TRBD2. Input material: whole blood. The clonotype was recovered from an adult who was a healthcare worker with PCR-confirmed SARS-CoV-2 infection or an uninfected control (not recorded which). The CDR3 here is CASSLGAAGTKNIQYF. As DNA, the CDR3 is TGTGCCAGCAGCTTAGGTGCAGCGGGAACCAAAAACATTCAGTACTTC.